Presented here are 18 T cell receptor beta chains from one specimen sequenced in a study of blood T cells in healthy people across ages. A second PCR of 7 to 11 cycles used a sample-barcoded 5' primer and a J-beta primer mix. TCRdb analysed the 5' RACE reads with MiXCR anew, one entry per CDR3 protein. In the table there are over 1,200,000 distinct CDR3 sequences, approximately 59% of which are singletons. The sequencing input was blood. The receptors were gathered from a man younger than 30 in good health.

Concerning this clonotype: Germline and junction disagree at one end, which may indicate a read error. The chain joins TRBV4-1 to TRBJ1-1; D not resolved. This CDR3 is 12 amino acids long. Germline V gene data show CDR1 as MGHRA and CDR2 as YSYEKL. CDR3 nucleotide sequence: TGCGCCAGCAGCCAACCCGACACCGAAGCTTTCTTT. Encoded protein: CASSQPDTEAFF.

This chain joins TRBV2 and TRBJ2-5; D gene uncertain. With the DNA end fitting TRBJ2-7 better, the J assignment may be wrong. This CDR3 comprises 13 residues. Germline assignment: CDR1 SNHLY and CDR2 FYNNEI. The CDR3 DNA reads TGTGCCAGCAGTGATGGGTGGGGATACGAGCAGTACTTC. Residues: CASSDGWGYEQYF.

The chain joins TRBV7-9 to TRBJ2-3; D ambiguous. Between the trimmed V and J ends, which lost 1 base and 4 bases, there was a span of 6 bases. CDR3 size: 13 residues. The germline V gene encodes CDR1 SEHNR and CDR2 FQNEAQ (reference sequence). CDR3 region: CASSLGDPDTQYF. The CDR3 DNA reads as TGTGCCAGCAGCTTAGGAGATCCAGATACGCAGTATTTT.

V and J are TRBV20-1 and TRBJ2-7; D possibly matches TRBD1 or TRBD2 (6 bases each). Per the germline V gene, CDR1 is DFQATT and CDR2 is SNEGSKA (reference sequence). The CDR3 sequence is 13 residues long. Trimming removed 6 bases from V and 3 bases from J, with 15 bases in between. CDR3 DNA sequence: TGCAGTGCCGCCCGCGGAGGGGGCTACGAGCAGTACTTC. This sequence encodes CSAARGGGYEQYF.

The chain recombines TRBV29-1 with TRBJ2-7, with a possible D match to TRBD1 (5 bases). Germline CDR1 and CDR2: SQVTM and ANQGSEA. The CDR3 runs 14 residues. Trimming cost V 1 base and J 3 bases, with 13 bases left between them. DNA for the CDR3: TGCAGCGTTGAAGCCCCGGGCAGGGACTACGAGCAGTACTTC. It is translated as CSVEAPGRDYEQYF.

The chain joins TRBV10-1 to TRBJ2-1, with 7 bases lining up with TRBD1. Germline V gene lookup returns CDR1 WNHNN and CDR2 SYGVQD (reference sequence). The V segment lost 8 bases and the J segment 4 bases; nucleotides outside the gene matches: 8. The CDR3 length is 14 residues. CDR3 region: CASGRDSTYNEQFF. The DNA of the CDR3 is TGCGCCAGCGGTAGGGACAGCACATACAATGAGCAGTTCTTC.

The count of this clonotype is one. This chain connects TRBV7-2 to TRBJ2-6; D may be TRBD1 (6 bases). From germline, CDR1 is SGHTA and CDR2 FQGNSA. V gave up 3 bases and J gave up 1 base, with 19 bases separating them. The CDR3 length is 19 residues. The CDR3 loop is CASSLRQEAIISGANVLTF. The CDR3 DNA is TGTGCCAGCAGCTTGCGACAGGAGGCTATTATATCTGGGGCCAACGTCCTGACTTTC.

The rearrangement joins TRBV29-1 to TRBJ2-5, with 7 bases that match TRBD1. Germline trimming cut 6 bases from V and 2 bases from J; bases unmatched to any gene: 12. This CDR3 comprises 15 residues. Germline V CDR1 and CDR2: SQVTM, ANQGSEA. The CDR3 coding sequence is TGCAGCGTCCATAAGGGGGCAGCGATACAAGAGACCCAGTACTTC. Protein: CSVHKGAAIQETQYF.

V is TRBV7-2 and J is TRBJ2-5; D possibly corresponds to TRBD2 (5 bases). The J call is in doubt because the DNA end fits TRBJ2-7 better. Germline CDR1 is SGHTA and CDR2 is FQGNSA. The CDR3 consists of 15 residues. Here the CDR3 reads CASSLYGSGLFEQYF. CDR3 sequence (DNA): TGTGCCAGCAGCTTATACGGTTCGGGGTTATTCGAGCAGTACTTC.

This chain uses TRBV5-4 with TRBJ1-1; no firm D call. Germline CDR1 SGHNT, CDR2 YYREEE (reference sequence). Trimming pared 0 bases from V and 8 bases from J, leaving 11 bases between. This CDR3 contains 13 residues. The CDR3 loop is CASSLDSIKEAFF. In DNA form, the CDR3 reads TGTGCCAGCAGCTTGGACTCGATTAAAGAAGCTTTCTTT.

On this clonotype itself: This may arise from a read error, as a much more abundant clone is one base away. CDR3 DNA sequence: TGCAGTGCTCGAGGCCGGGACAACCAAGAGACCCAGTTCTTC. It translates to CSARGRDNQETQFF. J is TRBJ2-7 and V is TRBV20-1; tentative D call: TRBD1 (6 bases). The DNA end is a closer match to TRBJ2-1, so the J assignment may be wrong. This CDR3 has 14 amino acids. The germline V gene encodes CDR1 DFQATT and CDR2 SNEGSKA (reference sequence).

V is TRBV4-1 and J is TRBJ1-4; 9 nucleotides agree with TRBD1. This CDR3 has 15 amino acids. Germline V lookup: CDR1 MGHRA, CDR2 YSYEKL. V trimming: 5 bases; J trimming: 10 bases; junction bases outside the gene matches: 11. This chain's CDR3 is CASSAPRTGDVKLFF. DNA for the CDR3: TGCGCCAGCAGCGCACCGCGGACAGGGGACGTAAAACTGTTTTTT.

This chain links TRBV30 with TRBJ2-5, with 11 positions matching TRBD2. CDR3 length equals 13 residues. V trimming: 2 bases; J trimming: 11 bases; junction bases outside the gene matches: 7. CDR1 is GTSNPN, CDR2 SVGIG, per germline (reference sequence). CDR3 in amino acids: CAWSIGLAGEQYF. DNA for the CDR3: TGTGCCTGGAGTATTGGACTAGCGGGTGAGCAGTACTTC.

The sample holds a few counts of this clonotype. J is TRBJ2-3 and V is TRBV29-1; tentatively, D is TRBD2 (6 bases). The CDR3 contains 15 residues. Germline values: CDR1 SQVTM, CDR2 ANQGSEA. Deletions cut 7 bases from V and 4 bases from J, with 21 bases between. The CDR3 sequence is CSASLNGGHSDTQYF. The CDR3 nucleotides are TGCAGCGCGAGCTTGAATGGAGGGCATTCAGATACGCAGTATTTT.

This chain links TRBV4-3 with TRBJ1-2, with D hard to call. Trimming removed 1 base at V and 9 bases at J, with 18 bases between. This CDR3 contains 15 residues. The germline V gene encodes CDR1 LGHNA and CDR2 YSLEER. The CDR3 loop is CASSQAGWKGTSYTF. The CDR3 nucleotides read TGCGCCAGCAGCCAAGCGGGGTGGAAGGGAACCAGCTACACCTTC.

The rearrangement joins TRBV27 to TRBJ2-7; no reliable D call. Germline assignment: CDR1 MNHEY and CDR2 SMNVEV (reference sequence). CDR3 size: 14 residues. With 0 bases removed from V and 5 bases from J, the gap between germline ends came to 11 bases. The CDR3, as DNA: TGTGCCAGCAGTTTATCCCGGCCTACCCACGAGCAGTACTTC. This sequence encodes CASSLSRPTHEQYF.

The chain carries TRBV20-1 and TRBJ2-7; 7 nucleotides align to TRBD2. From germline, CDR1 is DFQATT and CDR2 SNEGSKA (reference sequence). This CDR3 contains 16 residues. Trimming at V came to 0 bases and at J to 0 bases, leaving 8 bases not matched to a gene. CDR3 region: CSARDRLAVSSYEQYF. CDR3 bases: TGCAGTGCTAGAGATCGGCTAGCGGTGAGCTCCTACGAGCAGTACTTC.

This clonotype turned up a few times. V is TRBV29-1 and J is TRBJ2-4; D possibly uses TRBD1 or TRBD2 (5 bases each). The last part of the DNA fits TRBJ2-7 better; the J call may be wrong. Germline CDR1 is SQVTM and CDR2 is ANQGSEA. This CDR3 is 12 amino acids long. CDR3 region: CSVAGRFNEQYF. CDR3 bases: TGCAGCGTTGCGGGACGATTTAACGAGCAGTACTTC.